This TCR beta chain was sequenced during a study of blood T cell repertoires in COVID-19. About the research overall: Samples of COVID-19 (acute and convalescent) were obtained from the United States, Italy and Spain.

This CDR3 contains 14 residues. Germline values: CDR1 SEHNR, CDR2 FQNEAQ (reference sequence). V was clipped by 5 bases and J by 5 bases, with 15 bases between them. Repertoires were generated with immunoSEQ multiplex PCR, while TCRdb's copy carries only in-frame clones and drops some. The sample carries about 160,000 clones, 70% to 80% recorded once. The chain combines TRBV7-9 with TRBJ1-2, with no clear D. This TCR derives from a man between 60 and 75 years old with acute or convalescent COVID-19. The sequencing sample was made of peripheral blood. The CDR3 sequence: CASSLGATRYGYTF. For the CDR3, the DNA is TGTGCCAGCAGCCTAGGCGCCACGAGGTATGGCTACACCTTC.